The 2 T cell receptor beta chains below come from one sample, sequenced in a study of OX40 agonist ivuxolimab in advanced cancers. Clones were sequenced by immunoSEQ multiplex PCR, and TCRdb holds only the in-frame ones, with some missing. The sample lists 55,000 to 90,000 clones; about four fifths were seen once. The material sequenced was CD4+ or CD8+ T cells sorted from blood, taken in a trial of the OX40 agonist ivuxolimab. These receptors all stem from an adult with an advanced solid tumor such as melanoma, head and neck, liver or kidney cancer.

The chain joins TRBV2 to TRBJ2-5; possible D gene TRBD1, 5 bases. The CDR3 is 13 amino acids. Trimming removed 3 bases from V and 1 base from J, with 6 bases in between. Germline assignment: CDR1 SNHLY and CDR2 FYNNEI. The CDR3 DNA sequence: TGTGCCAGCAGTGATGGGGCCCAAGAGACCCAGTACTTC. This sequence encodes CASSDGAQETQYF.

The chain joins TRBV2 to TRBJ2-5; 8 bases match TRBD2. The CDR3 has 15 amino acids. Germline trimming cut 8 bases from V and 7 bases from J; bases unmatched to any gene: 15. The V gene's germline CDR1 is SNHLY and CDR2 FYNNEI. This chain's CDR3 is CASRGTGGQIRTQYF. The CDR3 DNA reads TGTGCCAGCCGTGGGACGGGGGGGCAGATCAGGACCCAGTACTTC.